This TCR beta chain is from a study of early stage breast cancer tumors. Each sample had two DNA replicates, roughly 0.48 ug blood or roughly 1.4 ug tissue. The data were produced by immunoSEQ multiplex PCR, yet TCRdb's version contains in-frame clones alone and is incomplete. The sample gives tens of thousands of clones, about 77% of which show up once; 3% to 4% is in the top ten. The V end lost 0 bases, the J end lost 2 bases, and 5 bases lay between the germline ends. This CDR3 spans 13 amino acids. The germline V gene has CDR1 SGDLS and CDR2 YYNGEE. This receptor was obtained from a person aged 40-50 years with breast cancer. The chain is built from TRBV9 and TRBJ1-2, with TRBD1 as a possible D gene (5 bases). Sequencing was performed on blood. CDR3 nucleotide sequence: TGTGCCAGCAGCGTAGGGGACAACTATGGCTACACCTTC. Amino acid sequence: CASSVGDNYGYTF.